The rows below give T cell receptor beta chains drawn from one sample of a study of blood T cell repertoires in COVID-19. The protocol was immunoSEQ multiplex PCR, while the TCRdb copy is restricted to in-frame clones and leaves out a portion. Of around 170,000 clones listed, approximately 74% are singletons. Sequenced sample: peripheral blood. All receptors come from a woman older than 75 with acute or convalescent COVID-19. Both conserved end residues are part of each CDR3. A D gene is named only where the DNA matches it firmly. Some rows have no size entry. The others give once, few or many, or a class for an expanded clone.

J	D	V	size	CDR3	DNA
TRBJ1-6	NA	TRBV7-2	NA	CASSPFRGVNSPLHF	TGTGCCAGCAGCCCTTTCAGGGGAGTTAACTCACCCCTCCACTTT
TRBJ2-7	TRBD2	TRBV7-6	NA	CASSHAREWRHEQYF	TGTGCCAGCAGCCACGCGCGGGAGTGGCGGCACGAGCAGTACTTC
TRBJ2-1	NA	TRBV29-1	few	CSVDGVYNEQFF	TGCAGCGTGGACGGGGTCTACAATGAGCAGTTCTTC
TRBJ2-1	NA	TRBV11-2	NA	CASSYPLSRSYNEQFF	TGTGCCAGCAGCTACCCCCTGAGCAGGTCCTACAATGAGCAGTTCTTC
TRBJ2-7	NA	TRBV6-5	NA	CASRRSSYEQYF	TGTGCCAGCAGAAGGAGTAGCTACGAGCAGTACTTC
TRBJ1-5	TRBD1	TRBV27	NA	CASRSLQGDSNQPQHF	TGTGCCAGCAGATCCCTACAGGGGGATAGCAATCAGCCCCAGCATTTT
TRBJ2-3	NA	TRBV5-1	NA	CASSPGLARTDTQYF	TGCGCCAGCAGCCCGGGCCTAGCGAGGACAGATACGCAGTATTTT
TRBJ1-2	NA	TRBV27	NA	CASGPEGLGGVDGYTF	TGTGCCAGCGGCCCGGAAGGACTGGGGGGAGTAGATGGCTACACCTTC
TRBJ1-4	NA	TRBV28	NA	CASSQITNEKLFF	TGTGCCAGCAGCCAGATTACTAATGAAAAACTGTTTTTT
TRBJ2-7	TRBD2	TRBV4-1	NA	CASSQAPSGRFEQYF	TGCGCCAGCAGCCAAGCCCCTAGCGGGAGATTCGAGCAGTACTTC
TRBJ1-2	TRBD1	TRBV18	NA	CASSPRTGTEGYTF	TGTGCCAGCTCACCTCGGACAGGGACGGAGGGCTACACCTTC
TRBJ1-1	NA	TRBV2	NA	CASSARPDSEAFF	TGTGCCAGCAGTGCCCGCCCGGACAGTGAAGCTTTCTTT
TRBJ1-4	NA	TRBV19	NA	CASTTQRGEKLFF	TGTGCCAGTACCACTCAAAGGGGTGAAAAACTGTTTTTT
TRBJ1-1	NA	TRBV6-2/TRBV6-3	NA	CASSEEREAFF	TGTGCCAGCAGTGAGGAGCGGGAAGCTTTCTTT
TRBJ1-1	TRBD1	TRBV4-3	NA	CASSQEGQGSPEAFF	TGCGCCAGCAGCCAAGAGGGACAGGGGTCCCCTGAAGCTTTCTTT
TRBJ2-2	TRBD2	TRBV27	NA	CASSAKTSGRAAGELFF	TGTGCCAGCAGTGCCAAGACTAGCGGGAGGGCCGCCGGGGAGCTGTTTTTT
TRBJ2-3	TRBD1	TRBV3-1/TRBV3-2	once	CASSHLQGAGGDTQYF	TGTGCCAGCAGCCATTTGCAGGGGGCAGGAGGAGATACGCAGTATTTT
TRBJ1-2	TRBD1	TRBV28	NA	CASSRDSHYGYTF	TGTGCCAGCAGTCGGGACAGCCACTATGGCTACACCTTC
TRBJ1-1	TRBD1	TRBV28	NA	CASSGQGYPEAFF	TGTGCCAGCAGCGGACAGGGATACCCTGAAGCTTTCTTT
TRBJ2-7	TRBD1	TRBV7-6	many	CASSPETGAYYEQYF	TGTGCCAGCAGCCCGGAGACAGGGGCCTACTACGAGCAGTACTTC
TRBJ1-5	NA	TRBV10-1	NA	CASSPSTESNQPQHF	TGCGCCAGCAGTCCCTCGACAGAGAGCAATCAGCCCCAGCATTTT
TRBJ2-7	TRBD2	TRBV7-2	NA	CASSSLAGYEQYF	TGTGCCAGCAGCTCCTTAGCGGGATACGAGCAGTACTTC
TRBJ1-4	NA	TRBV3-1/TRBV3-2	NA	CASQPDTRNEKLFF	TGTGCCAGTCAGCCGGACACGAGGAATGAAAAACTGTTTTTT
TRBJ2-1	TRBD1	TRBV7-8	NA	CASSITGGDYNEQFF	TGTGCCAGCAGCATAACAGGGGGCGACTACAATGAGCAGTTCTTC
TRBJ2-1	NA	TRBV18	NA	CASSPINPGEISNEQFF	TGTGCCAGCTCACCAATCAATCCGGGAGAAATCTCCAATGAGCAGTTCTTC
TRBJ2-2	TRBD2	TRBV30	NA	CAWRGSGLFTGELFF	TGTGCCTGGAGAGGTAGCGGGCTTTTCACCGGGGAGCTGTTTTTT
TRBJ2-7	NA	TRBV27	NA	CASSPRTLGVEQYF	TGTGCCAGCAGTCCCCGGACACTTGGGGTCGAGCAGTACTTC
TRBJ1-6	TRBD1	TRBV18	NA	CASSPQGTVFSGYNSPLHF	TGTGCCAGCTCACCACAAGGGACAGTATTCTCCGGGTATAATTCACCCCTCCACTTT